There are many counts of the clone carrying this T cell receptor (beta chain). These data originate in a study of prognosis after radiotherapy for stage I lung cancer. Researchers used two-round multiplex PCR to amplify TCR beta CDR3 starting from genomic DNA. Gene-specific primers for each TRBV and TRBJ gene drove first-round PCR. Each CDR3 protein is one row after TCRdb ran MiXCR on the multiplex PCR reads. The table has approximately 35,000 distinct CDR3 sequences, less than 40% seen once. Trimming left V 4 bases short and J 8 bases short, with 13 bases between. Germline lookup yields CDR1 SGHRS and CDR2 YFSETQ. The CDR3 has 13 residues.

Sequencing used PBMCs, obtained before or after stereotactic body radiation therapy (not recorded which). This receptor was identified in a donor aged 50 or older with non-small cell lung cancer. The chain combines TRBV5-1 with TRBJ2-1, with D perhaps TRBD2 (6 bases). CDR3 DNA sequence: TGCGCCAGCAGCGACTGGGGAGGCGATGAGCAGTTCTTC. It is translated as CASSDWGGDEQFF.